Below, one TCR beta chain is given with its context. In this sample, this clonotype turned up many times. Its recognized antigen is unknown. No clone much larger than this one lies a single base away; base qualities are absent. Via the germline V gene, CDR1 is SGHVS and CDR2 FNYEAQ. Measured from the cysteine to the phenylalanine, the CDR3 is 14 residues long. Only CDR3 DNA is held: 42 bases, read in frame from base 1. After removal of 1 base from V and 2 bases from J, the junction retains 1 base not matched to a gene. This sample stems from a study of post-analysis software for immune sequencing data (dated by TCRdb to 2013 to 2016). At the level of the whole study: Disease courses on record covered relapsing-remitting, secondary progressive and progressive-relapsing multiple sclerosis, though some patients had no subtype annotation. The patient repertoires were compared against 11 previously published healthy control repertoires obtained from donors aged about 6 to 26 years. A subset of samples was prepared in parallel using single-end sample barcoding, then pooled and co-amplified after Illumina adapter ligation.

The library was produced with PCR. The run used an Illumina HiSeq 2500. Unique molecular identifiers were incorporated into TCR beta cDNA libraries to reduce PCR and sequencing biases. Some 500,000 cDNA molecules were obtained for every 1 to 10 million input T cells, so each molecule roughly corresponded to one T cell. The patient libraries were prepared and sequenced using the same protocol as the earlier healthy control dataset. Within a given batch, samples were prepared together, multiplexed and sequenced on the same HiSeq lane. Per the authors' processing: MIGEC was used to process the raw barcoded reads, and molecular identifier groups with only a single read were discarded before consensus assembly and CDR3 extraction. VDJtools was used for post-analysis of the clonotype tables, with diversity normalized by down-sampling every dataset to the smallest sample size. Repertoire overlap clustering matched CDR3 amino acid but not nucleotide sequences to correct batch-related cross-sample contamination. TCRdb reworked the public reads: Q25 trimming with fastp, MiXCR clone assembly, productive beta chains retained. Rows matching on CDR3 protein sequence are summarized as one entry with the most common DNA and genes. Clone size and V and J calls follow TCRdb, not the original study. Within this sample are about 210,000 distinct CDR3 sequences, with about 30% of them counted one time only. The top ten hold approximately 3% of the sample.

To demonstrate the VDJtools post-analysis software, the study profiled TCR beta repertoires from the peripheral blood of about 13 young patients with multiple sclerosis. The multiple sclerosis patients were children and adolescents ranging in age from about 6 to 16 years. General conclusions and limits of the study: Four to six TRBV segments, including TRBV5-6, TRBV5-1 and TRBV20-1, were significantly more frequent in patients than controls. Direct clustering with F measure showed strong co-clustering of samples prepared in the same batch, prompting a batch-effect correction. The control group was slightly older than the multiple sclerosis patient group. Multiple sclerosis patients had significantly lower normalized Chao1 diversity than controls, a result that suggests substantial peripheral T-cell clonal expansion.

Sequenced: blood. This chain is built from TRBV7-6 and TRBJ2-7; TRBD1 matches 8 bases in the middle. The sequence was collected from a girl aged 2-17 years with multiple sclerosis. For the CDR3, the sequence is CASSLGDRTYEQYF. The DNA sequence is given as TGTGCCAGCAGCTTAGGGGACAGGACCTACGAGCAGTACTTC.